This T cell receptor beta chain derives from a study of monozygotic twins with inflammatory bowel disease. Broader study findings: Patient-to-patient differences in immunosuppressive treatment may have added variability to the repertoires. IBD patients shared fewer clonotypes with others than healthy twins, especially with disease activity. Nothing supported a single strong signal or clonotype that was associated with IBD.

UMIs that included a 6-nucleotide sample barcode were added by template switching, which took place during cDNA synthesis. TCRdb reanalyzed the 5' RACE reads, giving one entry per CDR3 protein sequence and no DNA. Its clone listing holds about 140,000 distinct CDR3 sequences. The CDR3 is 13 amino acids. Per germline, CDR1 SGHAT and CDR2 FQNNGV. Turning to this clonotype: Antigen specificity is unknown.

Sequencing was performed on blood. The origin of this receptor is a human donor with ulcerative colitis or Crohn's disease, or a healthy co-twin of an affected twin (not recorded which). The chain recombines TRBV11-2 with TRBJ1-5. CDR3: CASSLDRAQPQHF.